Here is one T cell receptor (beta chain) with its context. After removal of 2 bases from V and 4 bases from J, the junction contained 6 bases not matched to a gene. Germline V gene lookup returns CDR1 SGDLS and CDR2 YYNGEE. The CDR3 is 15 amino acids. TRAV- and TRBV-specific primers were used for first-strand cDNA, which covered alpha and beta chains. TCR amplification used roughly 20 PCR cycles, a constant-region primer and a V-primer adapter. TCRdb re-analysed the reads in MiXCR, keeping a single row per CDR3 protein. The sample contains about 84,000 distinct CDR3 sequences, around 17% of which appear only once. Indicated time point: after trial treatment. Stated treatment: LDRT plus nivolumab, ipilimumab, low-dose cyclophosphamide and aspirin (RACIN trial). The donors, trial participants, received nivolumab, ipilimumab, aspirin, low-dose cyclophosphamide and low-dose radiotherapy. This sample is part of a study of low-dose radiotherapy and immunotherapy resistance in tumors. Looking at the study overall: Cohort 2 received 1 Gy per fraction every two weeks, totaling 13 Gy over 26 weeks. Intravenously given cyclophosphamide 200 mg/m2 followed a two-week schedule that placed each dose one day before radiation and immunotherapy.

The TCR comes from a male donor with prostate cancer. The sample here was PBMCs, taken after low-dose radiotherapy plus immunotherapy. The rearrangement joins TRBV9 to TRBJ2-1; TRBD2 aligns across 7 bases. CDR3 region: CASSVSGTTYNEQFF. For the CDR3, the DNA is TGTGCCAGCAGCGTTTCCGGGACTACATACAATGAGCAGTTCTTC.